The clone carrying this T cell receptor beta chain was recorded only once. Its target is unknown. These data are taken from a study of shared clonotypes between healthy human individuals. Naive CD8 cells lacked CD45RO, underwent positive selection for CCR7 and left out terminally differentiated effector memory CD45RA+ cells. Study observations and caveats: Some naive CD4 clonotypes, roughly 4.5%, turned up in common across four donors. The study's rarefaction showed incomplete sorted-subset sequencing despite large depth.

The CDR3 length is 17 residues. Germline lookup yields CDR1 SGHDT and CDR2 YYEEEE. Trimming removed 1 base from V and 4 bases from J, with 18 bases in between. Sorted-subset replicate PCR reactions contained approximately 190 ng DNA, corresponding to roughly 29,000 T cell genomes. Clones were sequenced by immunoSEQ multiplex PCR, and TCRdb holds only the in-frame ones, with some missing. This table has around 2,000,000 clones, approximately 94% appearing once. The rearrangement uses TRBV5-6 and TRBJ2-1; no reliable D call. Source material: naive CD8+ T cells sorted from blood. This clonotype was obtained from a man aged 18-30 years in good health. Here the CDR3 reads CASSLSLVTHGYNEQFF. As DNA, the CDR3 is TGTGCCAGCAGCTTGTCGCTGGTTACTCACGGGTACAATGAGCAGTTCTTC.